The 30 T cell receptor beta chains below come from one sample, sequenced in a study of CD8+ T cells in alopecia areata. Cutaneous lymph node cells were pooled, and they were sorted using CD4, CD8alpha, NKG2D, NKG2ACE and other markers. Reverse transcribed after extraction, RNA yielded cDNA as the sequencing template. Only in-frame clones appear in the TCRdb table, and some are missing; sequencing was by immunoSEQ multiplex PCR. This repertoire holds about 300,000 clones, and none appear only once. The material sequenced was CD4+ T cells sorted from a lymph node. The receptors stem from a C3H/HeJ mouse with alopecia areata. This strain has MHC haplotype H2-k.

In regard to this clone: The genes are named according to mouse. The read comes to an end 4 residues before the CDR3 does, leaving the germline J gene to fill in the end. The chain recombines TRBV19 with TRBJ2-1; a possible D gene is TRBD1 (6 bases). V was pared by 1 base and J by 3 bases, with 8 bases between. The CDR3 totals 14 residues. Germline CDR1 is FNHDT and CDR2 is SITEND (reference sequence). The sequenced CDR3 bases are TGTGCCAGCAGTATAACAGGGCTCTATGCT. Translating gives CASSITGLYA. The CDR3 in its entirety is CASSITGLYAEQFF.

On this clone itself: Mouse germline and gene names are used. The read stops 4 residues short of the end of the CDR3; the missing end is completed from the germline J gene. J is TRBJ2-2 and V is TRBV19, with D maybe TRBD1 (5 bases). The CDR3 runs to 14 residues. Trimming left V 3 bases short and J 6 bases short, with 12 bases between. The V gene's germline CDR1 is FNHDT and CDR2 SITEND (reference sequence). CDR3 bases read: TGTGCCAGCAGTACGGCAGGGATGTCCGGG. Its translation is CASSTAGMSG. The whole CDR3 region reads CASSTAGMSGQLYF. The full variable domain, rest sourced from reference TRBV19 and TRBJ2-2, is GGIITQTPKFLIGQEGQKLTLKCQQNFNHDTMYWYRQDSGKGLRLIYYSITENDLQKGDLSEGYDASREKKSSFSLTVTSAQKNEMAVFLCASSTAGMSGQLYFGEGSKLTVL.

Of note for this clone: Gene and germline names: mouse. The CDR3 goes on 4 residues after the read ends, and that part is filled in from the germline J gene. The chain is built from TRBV13-1 and TRBJ2-3; 14 bases fit TRBD2. The length of the CDR3 is 17 residues. Trimming took 3 bases from V and 3 from J; bases not matched to a gene: 6. Looked up from germline, CDR1 is NSHNY and CDR2 is SYGAGN. CDR3 bases read: TGTGCCAGCAGTGGAGGGACTGGGGGGGCGATGGCAGAA. Its protein product is CASSGGTGGAMAE. The CDR3 in full is CASSGGTGGAMAETLYF.

This clone has just a few counts. Gene and germline names: mouse. The CDR3 region is CASSIVWGGSAETLYF. The CDR3 bases that were read are TGTGCCAGCAGTATAGTCTGGGGGGGCAGTGCAGAA. V usage is TRBV19 and J usage is TRBJ2-3, with 10 nucleotides matching TRBD2. From the germline J gene comes the end of the CDR3, since the read stops 4 residues before it. The germline CDR1 and CDR2 sequences are FNHDT and SITEND (reference sequence). Trimming at V came to 0 bases and at J to 0 bases, leaving 1 base not matched to a gene. The CDR3 contains 16 residues.

This clone was picked up a small number of times. Gene labels here are mouse ones. Coverage ceases 4 residues before the CDR3 finishes, and the germline J gene fills in the end. The same CDR3 can be traced to other DNA sequences in this sample. The chain couples TRBV13-1 to TRBJ2-1, with a possible D match to TRBD2 (8 bases). V was clipped by 0 bases and J by 4 bases, with 11 bases between them. Per germline, CDR1 NSHNY and CDR2 SYGAGN. The CDR3 spans 15 residues. The CDR3 sequence is CASSDAGGAYAEQFF. CDR3 DNA, as far as it was read: TGTGCCAGCAGTGATGCAGGGGGGGCTTATGCT.

This clone has a handful of counts. The genes and germline here are from mouse. The read is 4 residues too short to cover the CDR3 end, so that end is filled in from the germline J gene. The rearrangement links TRBV17 to TRBJ2-2; 8 positions match TRBD2. The CDR3 consists of 13 residues. Germline CDR1 is MNHDT and CDR2 is YYDKIL. V shed 3 bases, J shed 6 bases, and the junction held 0 bases outside the gene matches. This chain's CDR3 is CASSRGGPGQLYF. The CDR3 DNA, read in part, is TGTGCTAGCAGTAGGGGGGGGCCCGGG.

This clone came up a few times. Genes and germline are mouse. The CDR3 goes on 4 residues after the read ends, and that part is filled in from the germline J gene. Different DNA sequences within this sample yield the same CDR3. The chain employs TRBV13-1 and TRBJ2-7, with D possibly matching TRBD1 (5 bases). This CDR3 comprises 14 residues. Per germline, CDR1 NSHNY and CDR2 SYGAGN. V lost 3 bases to trimming and J lost 0 bases, with 10 bases between them. CDR3 amino acids: CASSVGQSSYEQYF. The sequenced CDR3 bases are TGTGCCAGCAGTGTCGGACAAAGCTCCTAT.

Of note for this clone: The gene names here belong to mouse. Sequencing ends 4 residues short of the CDR3 end; the germline J gene provides the rest. The chain joins TRBV13-1 to TRBJ2-5; 9 bases line up with TRBD1. The CDR3 sequence is 15 residues long. The junction had 2 bases not matched to a gene; V was cut back by 2 bases and J by 1 base. The germline V gene encodes CDR1 NSHNY and CDR2 SYGAGN. CDR3 DNA (partial): TGTGCCAGCAGTGAGGGGACAGGGCACCAAGAC. It encodes CASSEGTGHQD. The whole CDR3 reads CASSEGTGHQDTQYF.

As to this clone: Mouse names are used for the genes. The CDR3 end is not reached by the read, which stops 4 residues before it; the germline J gene fills it in. The V and J genes are TRBV31 and TRBJ2-1; 11 bases are shared with TRBD2. This CDR3 is 14 amino acids long. Germline CDR1 and CDR2: GKSSPN and SITVG. The trim removed 3 bases at V and 6 bases at J, leaving 4 bases unmatched. CDR3 protein: CAWSQTGGVAEQFF. The part of the CDR3 DNA that was read is TGTGCCTGGAGCCAGACTGGGGGGGTTGCT.

This clone was seen more than once but under ten times. Gene labels here are mouse ones. The read ends 4 residues before the CDR3 terminus; that terminus is restored from the germline J gene. This chain connects TRBV19 to TRBJ2-1; 9 nucleotides agree with TRBD1. The CDR3 has 14 amino acids. With 7 bases clipped from V and 5 bases from J, the junction kept 7 bases outside the gene matches. CDR1 and CDR2 from the germline V gene are FNHDT and SITEND (reference sequence). Incomplete CDR3 DNA: TGTGCCAGCTCCGGACAGGGGCTGGATGCT. It codes for CASSGQGLDA. The full CDR3 protein is CASSGQGLDAEQFF.

This clone was seen only a few times. Gene names are mouse gene names. Incomplete CDR3 DNA: TGTGCCAGCAGTGATGGCTGGGGAGAGACCGGG. Its protein is CASSDGWGETG. The full CDR3 protein is CASSDGWGETGQLYF. The chain recombines TRBV13-1 with TRBJ2-2; D possibly corresponds to TRBD2 (6 bases). Read sequence stops 4 residues before the CDR3 end, and the germline J gene provides the missing end. The CDR3 has 15 amino acids. Germline loops: CDR1 NSHNY, CDR2 SYGAGN. V was pared by 0 bases and J by 5 bases, with 11 bases between.

There are a few counts of this clone. Genes and germline are mouse. Sequencing ends 4 residues short of the CDR3 end; the germline J gene provides the rest. The V and J genes are TRBV13-3 and TRBJ2-1, with 11 bases matching TRBD2. Germline CDR1 is NNHDY and CDR2 is SYVADS. The CDR3 runs to 15 residues. V lost 3 bases, J lost 3 bases, and 2 bases stayed unmatched. The CDR3 is CASSGGLGGYAEQFF. The sequenced CDR3 bases are TGTGCCAGCAGTGGCGGACTGGGGGGCTATGCT.

As for this clone: The gene symbols are mouse symbols. Sequencing ends 4 residues short of the CDR3 end; the germline J gene provides the rest. The chain carries TRBV1 and TRBJ2-5, with a weak D call TRBD1 (6 bases). V was cut by 5 bases and J by 3 bases, with 12 bases left in between. From germline, CDR1 is NSQYPW and CDR2 LRSPGD (reference sequence). The CDR3 runs to 14 residues. The CDR3 reads CTCSPDSSQDTQYF. Partial CDR3 DNA: TGCACCTGCAGTCCGGACAGCTCTCAAGAC.

This clone appeared a few times. Germline and genes here are mouse. The part of the CDR3 DNA that was read is TGTGCCAGCAGTGATCAGACAGGGGATGCT. It translates to CASSDQTGDA. The entire CDR3 reads CASSDQTGDAEQFF. This chain uses TRBV13-1 with TRBJ2-1, with 8 nucleotides matching TRBD1. The CDR3 is cut off 4 residues early in the read; its end comes from the germline J gene. Germline lookup yields CDR1 NSHNY and CDR2 SYGAGN. V lost 1 base to trimming and J lost 5 bases; unmatched junction nucleotides: 2. This CDR3 is built from 14 residues.

Worth noting for this clone: The genes and germline here are from mouse. Read coverage stops 4 residues before the CDR3 terminus; the germline J gene supplies the remainder. V usage is TRBV13-2 and J usage is TRBJ2-3, with 10 nucleotides matching TRBD2. Per the germline V gene, CDR1 is NNHNN and CDR2 is SYGAGS (reference sequence). The CDR3 runs to 13 residues. CDR3 DNA (partial): TGTGCCAGCGGTGGACTGGGGGGAGAA. Amino acids: CASGGLGGE. The full CDR3 protein reads CASGGLGGETLYF.

This clone was seen a few times. Gene names refer to mouse genes. The CDR3 is cut off 4 residues early in the read; its end comes from the germline J gene. The chain uses TRBV17 and TRBJ2-3; 7 nucleotides match TRBD1. Germline values: CDR1 MNHDT, CDR2 YYDKIL. This CDR3 contains 14 residues. CDR3 DNA, as far as it was read: TGTGCTAGCAGTAGTAGCCAGGGGGAAGAA. Protein: CASSSSQGEE. The full-length CDR3 reads as CASSSSQGEETLYF.

In the case of this clone: Mouse gene names apply. The read terminates 4 residues ahead of where the CDR3 ends, so the germline J gene completes it. The rearrangement links TRBV13-1 to TRBJ1-2, with D perhaps matching TRBD1 (6 bases). The germline V and J ends were trimmed by 3 bases and 2 bases, with 11 bases remaining between them. The CDR3 extends over 14 amino acids. The germline V gene has CDR1 NSHNY and CDR2 SYGAGN. This chain's CDR3 is CASSADRKNSDYTF. The CDR3 bases that were read are TGTGCCAGCAGTGCGGACAGAAAGAACTCC.

About this clone: These gene names are mouse names. The DNA ends 4 residues before the CDR3 does, and the rest of the CDR3 is filled in from the germline J gene. V gene TRBV29 combines with J gene TRBJ2-5, with a tentative D call TRBD2 (6 bases). The CDR3 sequence is 13 residues long. Germline V CDR1 and CDR2: MSHET, SYDVDS. V was cut by 4 bases and J by 2 bases, with 7 bases left in between. CDR3 sequence reads: CASSSWGQDTQYF. The sequenced CDR3 bases are TGTGCTAGCAGTTCCTGGGGCCAAGAC.

Details on this clone: The genes are named according to mouse. The CDR3 end falls 4 residues outside the read, so it is completed with the germline J gene. This chain joins TRBV12-1 and TRBJ1-2, with D maybe TRBD1 (5 bases). CDR1 and CDR2 from the germline V gene are SGHSN and HYEKVE. The CDR3 is 14 amino acids. V was pared by 2 bases and J by 0 bases, with 9 bases between. The CDR3 sequence: CASSPTATNSDYTF. The DNA read from the CDR3 is TGTGCCAGCTCTCCGACAGCTACAAACTCC. Supplemented by reference TRBV12-1 and TRBJ1-2, the full variable domain reads DSGVVQSPRHIIKEKGGRSVLTCIPISGHSNVVWYQQTLGKELKFLIQHYEKVERDKGFLPSRFSVQQFDDYHSEMNMSALELEDSAMYFCASSPTATNSDYTFGSGTRLLVI.

Only a few counts were recorded for this clone. Genes and germline come from the mouse. With the read ending 4 residues before the CDR3 end, the germline J gene is used to fill in that end. The rearrangement joins TRBV1 to TRBJ1-2; D may be TRBD1 (6 bases). Trimming pared 0 bases from V and 0 bases from J, leaving 11 bases between. Germline assignment: CDR1 NSQYPW and CDR2 LRSPGD (reference sequence). The CDR3 has 16 residues. CDR3 bases read: TGCACCTGCAGTGCAGAGAGGGGGATTGCAAACTCC. It codes for CTCSAERGIANS. The full-length CDR3 reads as CTCSAERGIANSDYTF. Combining the CDR3 with reference TRBV1 and TRBJ1-2 gives the whole variable domain VTLLEQNPRWRLVPRGQAVNLRCILKNSQYPWMSWYQQDLQKQLQWLFTLRSPGDKEVKSLPGADYLATRVTDTELRLQVANMSQGRTLYCTCSAERGIANSDYTFGSGTRLLVI.

This clone was recorded a few times. Genes and germline are mouse. The read finishes 4 residues shy of the CDR3 end, and the germline J gene is used to complete it. This chain joins TRBV31 and TRBJ2-1, with 9 bases aligning to TRBD2. This CDR3 spans 13 amino acids. V shed 5 bases, J shed 3 bases, and the junction held 2 bases outside the gene matches. Per the germline V gene, CDR1 is GKSSPN and CDR2 is SITVG. Here the CDR3 reads CAWDWGIYAEQFF. CDR3 DNA, as far as it was read: TGTGCCTGGGACTGGGGGATCTATGCT.

About this clone itself: Genes and germline are mouse. The read ends 4 residues shy of where the CDR3 ends; the end is completed using the germline J gene. The chain links TRBV13-1 to TRBJ2-2; TRBD2 agrees at 8 bases. Per germline, CDR1 NSHNY and CDR2 SYGAGN. The V segment lost 0 bases and the J segment 4 bases; nucleotides outside the gene matches: 5. The CDR3 has 16 residues. The part of the CDR3 DNA that was read is TGTGCCAGCAGTGATGCGGGGGGGCCGGGCACCGGG. It is translated as CASSDAGGPGTG. From start to end, the CDR3 is CASSDAGGPGTGQLYF.

This clone was counted a few times. The gene names given are mouse names. With the read ending 3 residues before the CDR3 end, the germline J gene is used to fill in that end. The rearrangement uses TRBV19 and TRBJ1-6, with 8 bases that match TRBD1. TRBJ1-6 is flagged as an ORF with uncertain function. With V trimmed by 4 bases and J by 3 bases, 3 bases remained unmatched. Germline lookup yields CDR1 FNHDT and CDR2 SITEND (reference sequence). CDR3 length: 15 amino acids. CDR3 protein: CASSQDRVYNSPLYF. CDR3 DNA, as far as it was read: TGTGCCAGCAGTCAGGACAGGGTCTATAATTCGCCC.

In regard to this clone: The genes and germline here are from mouse. With the read ending 4 residues before the CDR3 end, the germline J gene is used to fill in that end. The V gene is TRBV19, the J gene TRBJ2-4; D is undetermined. The CDR3 totals 15 residues. V lost 1 base to trimming and J lost 0 bases, with 9 bases between them. Germline values: CDR1 FNHDT, CDR2 SITEND (reference sequence). CDR3 DNA, as far as it was read: TGTGCCAGCAGTATATTACTGACTAGTCAAAAC. Protein: CASSILLTSQN. The whole CDR3 protein reads CASSILLTSQNTLYF.

About this clone itself: Each gene name is a mouse one. The CDR3 end lies 4 residues beyond the end of the read and is filled in from the germline J gene. The rearrangement links TRBV19 to TRBJ2-7; the D gene is possibly TRBD1 (5 bases). This CDR3 region has 13 residues. The germline V gene encodes CDR1 FNHDT and CDR2 SITEND (reference sequence). The CDR3 DNA, read in part, is TGTGCCAGCAGTCCAAGGTCCAGGGAT. It encodes CASSPRSRD. The complete CDR3 reads CASSPRSRDEQYF.

This clone was seen a few times. These gene names are mouse names. The read finishes 4 residues shy of the CDR3 end, and the germline J gene is used to complete it. The chain recombines TRBV19 with TRBJ2-1; possible D gene TRBD2, 7 bases. V dropped 0 bases and J dropped 2 bases, with 9 bases sitting between them. The CDR3 spans 15 residues. CDR1 is FNHDT and CDR2 is SITEND in the germline V gene (reference sequence). CDR3 amino acids: CASSIGGAYYAEQFF. The sequenced CDR3 bases are TGTGCCAGCAGTATAGGGGGGGCCTACTATGCT.

This clone has only a few counts. Genes and germline come from the mouse. The read ends 4 residues shy of where the CDR3 ends; the end is completed using the germline J gene. The rearrangement links TRBV13-3 to TRBJ1-2; D is ambiguous. From germline, CDR1 is NNHDY and CDR2 SYVADS. This CDR3 region has 15 residues. V was shortened by 3 bases and J by 0 bases, with 12 bases between the two germline ends. The CDR3 region is CASSGLGSSNSDYTF. The CDR3 DNA, read in part, is TGTGCCAGCAGTGGCCTGGGATCTTCAAACTCC.

As regards this clone: Gene names and germline refer to mouse. Read coverage stops 4 residues before the CDR3 terminus; the germline J gene supplies the remainder. The rearrangement joins TRBV19 to TRBJ2-1, with 8 bases identical to TRBD1. The length of the CDR3 is 15 residues. Germline trimming cut 4 bases from V and 2 bases from J; bases unmatched to any gene: 5. The germline CDR1 and CDR2 sequences are FNHDT and SITEND (reference sequence). The covered CDR3 bases are TGTGCCAGCAGTCCCCGGACAGGGCACTATGCT. It encodes CASSPRTGHYA. The whole CDR3 sequence is CASSPRTGHYAEQFF.

This clone has a handful of counts. Gene names denote mouse genes. With the read ending 4 residues before the CDR3 end, the germline J gene is used to fill in that end. The rearrangement joins TRBV1 to TRBJ2-7, with 8 bases aligning to TRBD2. The CDR3 is made up of 14 amino acids. Looked up from germline, CDR1 is NSQYPW and CDR2 is LRSPGD (reference sequence). The CDR3 reads CTCSAVAGGNEQYF. The covered CDR3 bases are TGCACCTGCAGTGCAGTGGCTGGGGGGAAT.

Worth noting for this clone: The listed genes are named as in mouse. Read sequence stops 4 residues before the CDR3 end, and the germline J gene provides the missing end. The chain uses TRBV31 and TRBJ2-2; D might be TRBD1 (5 bases). Trimming shortened V by 3 bases and J by 3 bases, and 5 bases separated the two germline ends. CDR3 length equals 12 residues. The germline V gene encodes CDR1 GKSSPN and CDR2 SITVG. CDR3 sequence reads: CAWRQDTGQLYF. The CDR3 bases that were read are TGTGCCTGGAGACAGGACACCGGG.